These 27 T cell receptor beta chains were all obtained from the same sample, sequenced in a study of shared clonotypes between healthy human individuals. Only in-frame clones appear in the TCRdb table, and some are missing; sequencing was by immunoSEQ multiplex PCR. The repertoire consists of roughly 500,000 clones, with over 60% occurring once and the leading ten covering over 10%. Sequencing was done on a sample of PBMCs. The receptors stem from a woman aged 40 to 50 in good health. Some clones in this sample may be carry-over from other donors' samples.

V is TRBV19 and J is TRBJ2-7; D uncertain. V was cut by 10 bases and J by 0 bases, with 13 bases left in between. CDR1 and CDR2 from the germline V gene are LNHDA and SQIVND (reference sequence). The CDR3 loop spans 13 amino acids. The CDR3 protein is CATAPRNSYEQYF. In DNA form, the CDR3 reads TGTGCCACCGCACCTAGAAACTCCTACGAGCAGTACTTC. The entire variable domain, with the rest obtained from reference TRBV19 and TRBJ2-7, is as follows: DGGITQSPKYLFRKEGQNVTLSCEQNLNHDAMYWYRQDPGQGLRLIYYSQIVNDFQKGDIAEGYSVSREKKESFPLTVTSAQKNPTAFYLCATAPRNSYEQYFGPGTRLTVT.

The chain carries TRBV29-1 and TRBJ2-1; D may be TRBD2 (5 bases). Germline CDR1 reads SQVTM; CDR2 reads ANQGSEA. This CDR3 spans 14 amino acids. The V gene lost 8 bases and the J gene lost 0 bases, with 14 bases spanning the gap. CDR3 sequence: CSLKRQSSYNEQFF. The CDR3 coding sequence is TGCAGCTTAAAGCGGCAGAGCTCCTACAATGAGCAGTTCTTC.

This clone was counted between two and nine times. This sample also contains other DNA sequences that code for the same CDR3. This chain links TRBV15 with TRBJ2-4; either TRBD1 or TRBD2 may supply D (5 bases each). V lost 0 bases to trimming and J lost 4 bases, with 19 bases between them. Germline-derived CDR1 and CDR2 are LNHNV and YYDKDF (reference sequence). This CDR3 contains 18 residues. Here the CDR3 DNA reads TGTGCCACCAGCAGAGATCGTGGGACCCCGCGGGTTAAAAACATTCAGTACTTC. Encoded protein: CATSRDRGTPRVKNIQYF.

There are a few counts of this clone. CDR3 protein: CASRRPGYGYTF. CDR3 DNA: TGTGCCAGCAGGCGACCAGGGTATGGCTACACCTTC. V and J are TRBV6-1 and TRBJ1-2; a weak D match, TRBD1 (5 bases). The germline CDR1 and CDR2 sequences are MNHNS and SASEGT. The CDR3 runs 12 residues. Trimming removed 6 bases from V and 5 bases from J, with 10 bases in between.

This sequence joins TRBV20-1 and TRBJ1-1; D gene uncertain. The CDR3 has 11 residues. CDR1 is DFQATT, CDR2 SNEGSKA, per germline (reference sequence). V was clipped by 4 bases and J by 1 base, with 4 bases between them. CDR3 sequence: CSANRNTEAFF. As DNA, the CDR3 is TGCAGTGCTAACAGGAACACTGAAGCTTTCTTT.

This sequence joins TRBV6-6 and TRBJ1-1, with D perhaps matching TRBD1 (5 bases). The CDR3 extends over 14 amino acids. CDR1 is MNHNY, CDR2 SVGAGI, per germline (reference sequence). V was cut by 4 bases and J by 1 base, with 10 bases left in between. The CDR3 is CASSSWGGNTEAFF. As DNA, the CDR3 is TGTGCCAGCAGTTCCTGGGGGGGGAACACTGAAGCTTTCTTT.

The chain links TRBV7-8 to TRBJ2-1; 12 nucleotides align to TRBD2. Trimming at V came to 5 bases and at J to 5 bases, leaving 13 bases not matched to a gene. CDR3 size: 18 residues. Per the germline V gene, CDR1 is SGHVS and CDR2 is FQNEAQ. CDR3: CASSKTTPLAGGHNEQFF. Written as DNA, the CDR3 is TGTGCCAGCAGCAAGACTACCCCACTAGCGGGAGGCCACAATGAGCAGTTCTTC. Drawing the rest from reference TRBV7-8 and TRBJ2-1, the complete variable domain is GAGVSQSPRYKVAKRGQDVALRCDPISGHVSLFWYQQALGQGPEFLTYFQNEAQLDKSGLPSDRFFAERPEGSVSTLKIQRTQQEDSAVYLCASSKTTPLAGGHNEQFFGPGTRLTVL.

The rearrangement links TRBV5-1 to TRBJ2-7; TRBD2 matches at 8 bases. The CDR3 length is 15 residues. The ends lost 2 bases at V and 4 bases at J; junction bases unmatched: 8. Germline CDR1 and CDR2: SGHRS and YFSETQ. CDR3 sequence reads: CASSFSGGPGYEQYF. The CDR3, as DNA: TGCGCCAGCAGCTTCTCGGGAGGGCCGGGGTACGAGCAGTACTTC.

DNA for the CDR3: TGTGCCAGCTCGGTCGGGACTAGCGGGACGAACACCGGGGAGCTGTTTTTT. It is translated as CASSVGTSGTNTGELFF. The chain is built from TRBV18 and TRBJ2-2; 13 positions match TRBD2. The CDR3 extends over 17 amino acids. With V trimmed by 6 bases and J by 0 bases, 4 bases remained unmatched. Per the germline V gene, CDR1 is KGHSH and CDR2 is LQKENI.

A few counts support this clone. The V call is TRBV9, the J call TRBJ2-7, with 10 bases fitting TRBD2. CDR3 length: 13 residues. With 8 bases clipped from V and 3 bases from J, the junction kept 5 bases outside the gene matches. Germline V CDR1 and CDR2: SGDLS, YYNGEE. This CDR3 is CASSSGRGYEQYF. The CDR3 region has the DNA TGTGCCAGTTCCAGCGGGAGGGGCTACGAGCAGTACTTC.

The chain combines TRBV7-9 with TRBJ2-5; 9 nucleotides align to TRBD1. V gave up 5 bases and J gave up 5 bases; unmatched junction bases: 9. CDR3 length: 15 residues. Germline CDR1 SEHNR, CDR2 FQNEAQ (reference sequence). The CDR3 region is CASSHRTGVVETQYF. In DNA form, the CDR3 reads TGTGCCAGCAGCCATCGGACAGGGGTTGTGGAGACCCAGTACTTC.

This clone was detected once. V usage is TRBV5-1 and J usage is TRBJ1-1; D is unresolved. The V gene's germline CDR1 is SGHRS and CDR2 YFSETQ. The CDR3 totals 14 residues. V was cut by 0 bases and J by 7 bases, with 13 bases left in between. CDR3 in amino acids: CASSLAWRLNEAFF. The CDR3 coding sequence is TGCGCCAGCAGCTTGGCCTGGAGACTGAATGAAGCTTTCTTT.

This chain links TRBV7-8 with TRBJ2-2, with D perhaps TRBD1 (6 bases). Trimming pared 8 bases from V and 0 bases from J, leaving 13 bases between. Germline assignment: CDR1 SGHVS and CDR2 FQNEAQ. The CDR3 extends over 15 amino acids. The CDR3 DNA sequence: TGTGCCAGCGGTCCCGGGACACCGAACACCGGGGAGCTGTTTTTT. Translation gives CASGPGTPNTGELFF.

The gene calls are TRBV10-2 and TRBJ1-1; 9 positions agree with TRBD1. CDR1 WSHSY and CDR2 SAAADI come from the germline V gene. The CDR3 loop spans 15 amino acids. With 5 bases clipped from V and 2 bases from J, the junction kept 6 bases outside the gene matches. DNA for the CDR3: TGCGCCAGCAGTAAGGGACAGGGTTCTAACACTGAAGCTTTCTTT. This gives the protein CASSKGQGSNTEAFF.

The V and J genes are TRBV28 and TRBJ2-1; D remains ambiguous. The CDR3 is made up of 16 amino acids. V was shortened by 3 bases and J by 0 bases, with 12 bases between the two germline ends. Germline V gives CDR1 MDHEN, CDR2 SYDVKM. The CDR3 reads CASSLYSLSSYNEQFF. The CDR3 nucleotides read TGTGCCAGCAGTTTGTATAGCCTGAGCTCCTACAATGAGCAGTTCTTC.

CDR3 DNA sequence: TGTGCCAGCAGCTCCCCGGACAGGGCTGGCTACACCTTC. It encodes CASSSPDRAGYTF. The chain links TRBV5-4 to TRBJ1-2; TRBD1 matches at 8 bases. This CDR3 region has 13 residues. Germline trimming cut 3 bases from V and 7 bases from J; bases unmatched to any gene: 5. Germline V gene sequence: CDR1 SGHNT, CDR2 YYREEE (reference sequence).

The V call is TRBV4-1, the J call TRBJ2-5; D uncertain. Trimming took 0 bases from V and 6 from J, leaving 8 bases between them. There are 13 residues in the CDR3. Germline values: CDR1 MGHRA, CDR2 YSYEKL. The CDR3 DNA reads TGCGCCAGCAGCCAAGATGAGCTCCAGACCCAGTACTTC. Translating gives CASSQDELQTQYF.

The V gene is TRBV7-8, the J gene TRBJ1-5; 7 positions match TRBD1. Germline values: CDR1 SGHVS, CDR2 FQNEAQ. This CDR3 is built from 15 residues. The junction had 3 bases not matched to a gene; V was cut back by 1 base and J by 3 bases. The CDR3 reads CASSLVQGNNQPQHF. DNA for the CDR3: TGTGCCAGCAGCTTAGTACAGGGGAACAATCAGCCCCAGCATTTT.

The gene calls are TRBV2 and TRBJ2-5, with 9 positions matching TRBD2. Germline loops: CDR1 SNHLY, CDR2 FYNNEI. The V segment lost 6 bases and the J segment 2 bases; nucleotides outside the gene matches: 4. CDR3 length equals 14 residues. The CDR3 here is CASRLAGTQETQYF. DNA of the CDR3: TGTGCCAGCAGACTAGCGGGCACTCAAGAGACCCAGTACTTC.

The gene calls are TRBV5-1 and TRBJ2-1, with D unclear. Germline values: CDR1 SGHRS, CDR2 YFSETQ. The V end lost 3 bases, the J end lost 2 bases, and 9 bases lay between the germline ends. The CDR3 covers 14 residues. The CDR3 reads CASSSTMTYNEQFF. The CDR3 DNA follows: TGCGCCAGCAGCTCTACGATGACCTACAATGAGCAGTTCTTC.

About this clone: The sample contains more than one DNA sequence encoding this CDR3. The chain links TRBV7-8 to TRBJ2-5; no firm D call. The ends were cut back, 6 bases at V and 1 base at J, with 3 bases in the middle. The CDR3 extends over 11 amino acids. Germline V CDR1 and CDR2: SGHVS, FQNEAQ. The CDR3 DNA reads TGTGCCAGCAGTTCCCAAGAGACCCAGTACTTC. This gives the protein CASSSQETQYF.

To note about this clone: This likely came from a read error, as a far larger clone is one base away. The J gene is TRBJ2-1, the V gene TRBV6-4; 11 nucleotides agree with TRBD2. This CDR3 is 15 amino acids long. Germline V gene sequence: CDR1 MRHNA, CDR2 SNTAGT. CDR3 sequence (DNA): TGTGCCGGCAGTGAGGGACTAGCGGATATCAATGAGCAGTTCTTC. Translating it yields CAGSEGLADINEQFF.

This clone was counted a few times. The V gene is TRBV6-1, the J gene TRBJ1-5; possibly TRBD1 for D (6 bases). With 4 bases removed from V and 0 bases from J, the gap between germline ends came to 7 bases. The CDR3 has 14 residues. Germline V gene data show CDR1 as MNHNS and CDR2 as SASEGT. The CDR3, as DNA: TGTGCCAGCAGTGTAGGGGGTAGCAATCAGCCCCAGCATTTT. Translation: CASSVGGSNQPQHF.

V is TRBV5-4 and J is TRBJ2-3, with TRBD2 identical over 11 bases. Per germline, CDR1 SGHNT and CDR2 YYREEE (reference sequence). The V and J ends lost 3 bases and 6 bases, in that order; junction bases with no gene match: 6. CDR3 length: 15 amino acids. CDR3 in DNA: TGTGCCAGCAGCTCGGGACTAGCGGTATGGGATACGCAGTATTTT. This encodes CASSSGLAVWDTQYF.

Worth noting for this clone: Other nucleotide sequences in the sample specify the same CDR3. The CDR3, as DNA: TGTGCCAGCAGCTTAGGCGGGAGTATGGATACGCAGTATTTT. It specifies CASSLGGSMDTQYF. The J gene is TRBJ2-3, the V gene TRBV7-3; 7 nucleotides match TRBD2. CDR3 length equals 14 residues. Germline values: CDR1 SGHTA, CDR2 FQGTGA. J was trimmed by 6 bases and V by 2 bases; bases with no gene match: 5. Combining the CDR3 with reference TRBV7-3 and TRBJ2-3 gives the whole variable domain GAGVSQTPSNKVTEKGKYVELRCDPISGHTALYWYRQSLGQGPEFLIYFQGTGAADDSGLPNDRFFAVRPEGSVSTLKIQRTERGDSAVYLCASSLGGSMDTQYFGPGTRLTVL.

This clone showed up just a few times. V and J are TRBV5-1 and TRBJ1-1; no clear D gene. Trimming took off 5 bases at V and 10 bases at J, with 15 bases between the two ends. The germline gives CDR1 SGHRS, CDR2 YFSETQ. The CDR3 is made up of 12 amino acids. The CDR3 loop reads CASRMESDPAFF. The CDR3 DNA is TGCGCCAGCAGGATGGAATCCGACCCAGCTTTCTTT.

The chain combines TRBV27 with TRBJ2-7; D ambiguous. CDR3 size: 15 residues. Germline CDR1 reads MNHEY; CDR2 reads SMNVEV (reference sequence). V was cut by 2 bases and J by 0 bases, with 11 bases left in between. The CDR3 spells CASSLGPQSSYEQYF. DNA for the CDR3: TGTGCCAGCAGTTTAGGTCCCCAGAGCTCCTACGAGCAGTACTTC.